The 3 T cell receptor beta chains listed next were all sequenced from one sample in a study of CD8+ T cells in alopecia areata. Treatment defined: oral pan-JAK inhibitor, 5-10 mg twice daily. Sequencing used cDNA as its template, made by extracting RNA and reverse transcribing it. Repertoires were generated with immunoSEQ multiplex PCR, while TCRdb's copy carries only in-frame clones and drops some. The sample carries about 210,000 clones, more than 45% recorded once. The starting material was CD4+ T cells sorted from blood, obtained at week 4, from a patient treated with tofacitinib. Source of these receptors: a human donor with alopecia areata.

This clone was seen once. The chain is built from TRBV4-1 and TRBJ1-1; TRBD1 matches 7 bases. Per the germline V gene, CDR1 is MGHRA and CDR2 is YSYEKL. Unmatched junction bases numbered 8, after V lost 2 bases and J lost 8 bases. The CDR3 loop spans 14 amino acids. The CDR3 DNA reads TGCGCCAGCAGCCAAAAGGGACAGACTTTCGAAGCTTTCTTT. Its protein is CASSQKGQTFEAFF.

This clone was counted between two and nine times. The J gene is TRBJ2-1, the V gene TRBV18, with TRBD1 matching 7 bases. V dropped 3 bases and J dropped 5; count of bases not matched to a gene: 7. This CDR3 is built from 15 residues. The germline CDR1 and CDR2 sequences are KGHSH and LQKENI. The CDR3, as DNA: TGTGCCAGCTCACCTACGACAGGGCCGGACAATGAGCAGTTCTTC. Translating gives CASSPTTGPDNEQFF. The full variable domain, in which reference TRBV18 and TRBJ2-1 provide the parts outside the CDR3, is NAGVMQNPRHLVRRRGQEARLRCSPMKGHSHVYWYRQLPEEGLKFMVYLQKENIIDESGMPKERFSAEFPKEGPSILRIQQVVRGDSAAYFCASSPTTGPDNEQFFGPGTRLTVL.

The CDR3 region has the DNA TGTGCCAGCAGGAGCTCCCGAGACAGGCTGAACGAGCAGTACTTC. This gives the protein CASRSSRDRLNEQYF. The V and J genes are TRBV11-3 and TRBJ2-7; possible D gene TRBD1, 6 bases. Per the germline V gene, CDR1 is SGHNT and CDR2 is YENEEA. CDR3 length: 15 amino acids. Trimming left V 6 bases short and J 5 bases short, with 20 bases between.